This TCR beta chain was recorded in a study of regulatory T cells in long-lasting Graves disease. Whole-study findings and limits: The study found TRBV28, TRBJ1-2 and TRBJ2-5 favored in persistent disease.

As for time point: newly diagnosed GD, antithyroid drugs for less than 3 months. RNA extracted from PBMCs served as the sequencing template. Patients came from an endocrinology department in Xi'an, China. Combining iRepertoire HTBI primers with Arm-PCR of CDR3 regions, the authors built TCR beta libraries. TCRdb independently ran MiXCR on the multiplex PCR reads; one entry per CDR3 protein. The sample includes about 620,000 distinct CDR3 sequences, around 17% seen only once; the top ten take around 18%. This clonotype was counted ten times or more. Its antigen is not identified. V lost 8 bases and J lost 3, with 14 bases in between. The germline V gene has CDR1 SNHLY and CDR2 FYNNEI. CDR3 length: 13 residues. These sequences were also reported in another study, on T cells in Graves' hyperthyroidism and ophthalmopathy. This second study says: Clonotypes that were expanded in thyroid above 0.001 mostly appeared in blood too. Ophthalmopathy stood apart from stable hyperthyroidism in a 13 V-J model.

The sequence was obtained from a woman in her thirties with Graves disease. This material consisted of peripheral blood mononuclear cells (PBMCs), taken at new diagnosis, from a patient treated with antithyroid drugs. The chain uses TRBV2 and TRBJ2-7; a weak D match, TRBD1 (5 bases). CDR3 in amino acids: CASGPGHFYEQYF. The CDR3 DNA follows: TGTGCCAGCGGCCCTGGACATTTCTACGAGCAGTACTTC.